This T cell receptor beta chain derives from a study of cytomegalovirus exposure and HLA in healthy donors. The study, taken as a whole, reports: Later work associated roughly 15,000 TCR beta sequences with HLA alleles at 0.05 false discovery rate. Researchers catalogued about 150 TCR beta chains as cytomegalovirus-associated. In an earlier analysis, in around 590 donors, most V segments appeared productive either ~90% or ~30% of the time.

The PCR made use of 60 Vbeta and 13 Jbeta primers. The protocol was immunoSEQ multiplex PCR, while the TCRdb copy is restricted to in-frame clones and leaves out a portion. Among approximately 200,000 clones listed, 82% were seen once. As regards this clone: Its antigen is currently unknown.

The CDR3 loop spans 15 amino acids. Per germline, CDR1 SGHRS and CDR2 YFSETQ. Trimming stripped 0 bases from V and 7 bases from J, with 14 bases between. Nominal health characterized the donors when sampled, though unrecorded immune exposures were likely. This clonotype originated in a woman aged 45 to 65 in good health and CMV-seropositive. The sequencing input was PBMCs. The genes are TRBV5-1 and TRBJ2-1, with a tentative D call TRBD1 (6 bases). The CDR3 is CASSLATGMGNEQFF. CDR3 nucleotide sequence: TGCGCCAGCAGCTTGGCTACAGGGATGGGGAATGAGCAGTTCTTC.